These 2 T cell receptor beta chains originate from one sample sequenced in a study of CD4+ T cells in melanoma. Produced via immunoSEQ multiplex PCR; TCRdb's table is partial and in-frame only. The sample lists under 10,000 clones; around 70% were seen once. Sequences were obtained from cells from a culture (not recorded whether cultured in vitro). These receptors were taken from a human donor with melanoma.

This clone was observed a single time. The rearrangement uses TRBV11-2 and TRBJ1-3; D call uncertain. Germline-derived CDR1 and CDR2 are SGHAT and FQNNGV. The CDR3 is 12 amino acids. Deletions cut 7 bases from V and 6 bases from J, with 10 bases between. CDR3 region: CASTQTQNTIYF. CDR3 bases: TGTGCCAGCACCCAAACCCAAAACACCATATATTTT.

The chain carries TRBV3-1 (or the pseudogene TRBV3-2) and TRBJ2-3, with D tentatively TRBD2 (6 bases). This CDR3 has 15 amino acids. Germline V gene data show CDR1 as LGHDT and CDR2 as YNNKEL (reference sequence). V was pared by 4 bases and J by 3 bases, with 14 bases between. The CDR3 reads CASSPKPTRTDTQYF. In DNA, the CDR3 is TGTGCCAGCAGCCCAAAACCGACTAGAACAGATACGCAGTATTTT.